Listed below are T cell receptor beta chains from one sample, sequenced in a study of blood T cell repertoires in COVID-19. The assay was immunoSEQ multiplex PCR, and TCRdb's table has in-frame clones only and misses some. Of about 350,000 clones listed, more than 70% are singletons. Input material: PBMCs or T cells enriched from blood (not recorded which). The receptor source for this set is a woman in her 30s who had been exposed to COVID-19. The CDR3 runs from the conserved cysteine through the conserved F or W. Fields, in order: V gene, CDR3 protein.

TRBV28,CASSLSVMLGRGSYSYNSPLHF
TRBV6-4,CASSDQSQGVGGYTF
TRBV5-4,CASSLAGGGTDTQYF
TRBV18,CASSPGNTEAFF
TRBV6-1,CASSGPGGLGNQPQHF
TRBV3-1/TRBV3-2,CASSQAPPWRTSGAYEQYF
TRBV7-9,CASSLANSNQPQHF
TRBV7-9,CASSLSASQGVQYF
TRBV7-2,CASSLGGRSGRPNEQFF
TRBV10-2,CASSLAGGHTGELFF
TRBV19,CASSINELSNQPQHF
TRBV9,CASSVQGTDTQYF
TRBV29-1,CSVTVSWGGLGTEAFF
TRBV18,CASSPRTEAYEQYF
TRBV29-1,CSVGLQNYEQYF
TRBV12-3/TRBV12-4,CASSSGYNEQFF
TRBV28,CASSLRTYRETNEKLFF
TRBV12-3/TRBV12-4,CASQSAAGGYTF
TRBV10-3,CAINDRGYEQYF
TRBV11-1,CASSYDRNYGYTF
TRBV2,CASSGTVWGYTF
TRBV11-1,CASSQAGGALGDTQYF
TRBV7-9,CASSTGQGTPYEQYF
TRBV3-1/TRBV3-2,CASSQDSGVNSPLHF
TRBV3-1/TRBV3-2,CASSQVGLGPGELFF
TRBV6-5,CASSYSGRSNEQYF
TRBV19,CAGSRVGYGYTF
TRBV5-1,CASSHNPGQGGQYF
TRBV5-1,CASSLGLGQGQYF
TRBV28,CASSSTGAPGNTIYF
TRBV27,CASSRLAGGPGGLYEQYF
TRBV6-5,CASHGAKNTEAFF
TRBV19,CASSTSQGSSYEQYF
TRBV10-1,CASSETVGKKLFF
TRBV6-5,CASSSRQGLSQPQHF
TRBV18,CASSPGQATTNYGYTF
TRBV11-3,CASSARQGWDEQFF
TRBV5-1,CASSPGLGETQYF
TRBV7-3,CASSSLGGSRDEQFF
TRBV7-2,CASSLQGPGNTIYF
TRBV7-6,CASSLSPTAASGEQYF
TRBV19,CASSMALGGEQYF